The rows below give T cell receptor beta chains drawn from one sample of a study of T cells in Graves' hyperthyroidism and ophthalmopathy. TCRdb used MiXCR to reprocess the multiplex PCR reads, holding one entry per CDR3 protein. The sample lists more than 650,000 distinct CDR3 sequences, 14% occurring once. Sequenced sample: blood. These TCRs come from a woman aged 18-29 years with Graves' hyperthyroidism. CDR3s include the opening cysteine and the closing phenylalanine or tryptophan. D genes are given only for firm matches. Rows may omit the clone size; those that give it use once, few, many or a size class.

j_gene	v_gene	d_gene	abundance	CDR3nt	CDR3aa
TRBJ1-1	TRBV9	TRBD1	NA	TGTGCCAGAAGAGGGGACAGGGGGGTTTCCACATATTCACGTAAACCCCACACTGAAGCTTTCTTT	CARRGDRGVSTYSRKPHTEAFF
TRBJ1-1	TRBV7-9	NA	many	TGTGCCAGCAGCCCACGGGTGGCTGAAGCTTTCTTT	CASSPRVAEAFF
TRBJ2-7	TRBV3-1	NA	NA	TGTGCCAGCAGCCAACTGGGCAGGGCCTCCTACGAGCAGTACTTC	CASSQLGRASYEQYF
TRBJ2-7	TRBV7-9	NA	NA	TGTGCCAGCATCGGACCCCTCAGGGGCGACGAGCAGTACTTC	CASIGPLRGDEQYF
TRBJ2-7	TRBV5-6	TRBD2	NA	TGTGCCAGCAGCTTGGAGGCAGCGGGAAGCTACGAGCAGTACTTC	CASSLEAAGSYEQYF
TRBJ1-1	TRBV29-1	TRBD1	NA	TGCAGCGTTCCGGGACAGGGCACATTTGAAGCTTTCTTT	CSVPGQGTFEAFF
TRBJ1-4	TRBV12-3/TRBV12-4	NA	NA	TGTGCCAGCAATCGGGGGGGCACACAAAAGGAAAAACTGTTTTTT	CASNRGGTQKEKLFF
TRBJ2-5	TRBV14	TRBD1	NA	TGTGCCAGCAGCCCTGGGACAGCTATCCAAGAGACCCAGTACTTC	CASSPGTAIQETQYF
TRBJ2-6	TRBV3-1	TRBD2	NA	TGTGCCAGCAGCTTCTACTCGACCGGGACTAGCAACGTCCTGACTTTC	CASSFYSTGTSNVLTF
TRBJ2-1	TRBV24-1	TRBD2	few	TGTGCCACCAGTGACCCCGGACTAGCGGGGGGTTCCGGCCGGTCCTACAATGAGCAGTTCTTC	CATSDPGLAGGSGRSYNEQFF
TRBJ2-1	TRBV3-1	TRBD2	few	TGTGCCAGCAGCCAAGACCGACTAGCGGGATACTCAATGAAGCAGTTCTTC	CASSQDRLAGYSMKQFF
TRBJ2-7	TRBV9	NA	many	TGTGCCAGCAGCCCCTGGGAAGGTGCTGAGCAGTACTTC	CASSPWEGAEQYF
TRBJ1-1	TRBV20-1	NA	few	TGCAGTGCTAGAGTAGGGCCCATGAACACTGAAGCTTTCTTT	CSARVGPMNTEAFF
TRBJ2-2	TRBV9	TRBD1	NA	TGTGCCAGCAGCGCGACAGGGGGATACACCGGGGAGCTGTTTTTT	CASSATGGYTGELFF
TRBJ2-5	TRBV28	NA	NA	TGTGCCAGCAGTTTCCGCGGGACAGAAGAGACCCAGTACTTC	CASSFRGTEETQYF
TRBJ2-5	TRBV7-8	TRBD2	many	TGTGCCAGCAGCGTCCTAGCGGAACTTCAAGAGACCCAGTACTTC	CASSVLAELQETQYF
TRBJ2-5	TRBV13	NA	NA	TGTGCCAGCAGCTCTTTCTTTCGTCAAGAGACCCAGTACTTC	CASSSFFRQETQYF
TRBJ2-3	TRBV29-1	TRBD1	NA	TGCAGCGCGGAAAGACGACAGGGTGCAGATACGCAGTATTTT	CSAERRQGADTQYF
TRBJ2-5	TRBV20-1	NA	few	TGCAGTGCTAGTAAGACAGTGGGAGAGACCCAGTACTTC	CSASKTVGETQYF
TRBJ2-3	TRBV27	NA	many	TGTGCCAGCGTCTCGTTAGGACGCACAGATACGCAGTATTTT	CASVSLGRTDTQYF
TRBJ2-1	TRBV13	TRBD2	few	TGTGCCAGCAGCTTACTAGCGGAGATCGACAATGAGCAGTTCTTC	CASSLLAEIDNEQFF
TRBJ2-3	TRBV12-3/TRBV12-4	NA	many	TGTGCCAGCAGTTTAAGTCTCAGCACAGATACGCAGTATTTT	CASSLSLSTDTQYF
TRBJ2-5	TRBV2	NA	many	TGTGCCATCCAACCCGCCGGGGCTTCCGAGACCCAGTACTTC	CAIQPAGASETQYF
TRBJ2-2	TRBV6-2/TRBV6-3	NA	many	TGTGCCAGCAGTTACTCACTAGTGAGGGAGCTGTTTTTT	CASSYSLVRELFF